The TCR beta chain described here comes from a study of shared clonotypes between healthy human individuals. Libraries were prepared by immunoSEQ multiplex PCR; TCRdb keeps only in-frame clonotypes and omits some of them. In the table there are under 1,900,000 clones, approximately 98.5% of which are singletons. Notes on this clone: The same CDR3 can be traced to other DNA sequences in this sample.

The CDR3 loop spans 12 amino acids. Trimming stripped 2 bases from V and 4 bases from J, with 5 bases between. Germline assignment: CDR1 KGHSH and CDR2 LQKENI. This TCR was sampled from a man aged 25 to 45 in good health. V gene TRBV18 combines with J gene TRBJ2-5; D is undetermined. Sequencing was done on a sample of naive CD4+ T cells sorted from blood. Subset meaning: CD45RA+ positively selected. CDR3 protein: CASSPSRETQYF. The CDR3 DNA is TGTGCCAGCTCACCAAGCAGAGAGACCCAGTACTTC.